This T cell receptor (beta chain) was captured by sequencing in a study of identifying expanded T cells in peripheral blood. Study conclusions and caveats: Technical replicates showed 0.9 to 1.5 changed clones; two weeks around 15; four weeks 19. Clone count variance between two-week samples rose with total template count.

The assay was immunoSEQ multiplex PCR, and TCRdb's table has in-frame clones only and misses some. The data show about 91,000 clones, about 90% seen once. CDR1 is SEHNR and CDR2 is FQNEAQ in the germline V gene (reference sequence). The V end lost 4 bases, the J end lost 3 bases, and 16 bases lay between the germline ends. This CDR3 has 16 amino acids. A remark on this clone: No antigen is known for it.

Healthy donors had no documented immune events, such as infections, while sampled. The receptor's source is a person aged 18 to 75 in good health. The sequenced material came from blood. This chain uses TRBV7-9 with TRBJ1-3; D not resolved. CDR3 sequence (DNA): TGTGCCAGCAGCTCCTTCACCAGCCATGTTGGAAACACCATATATTTT. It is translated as CASSSFTSHVGNTIYF. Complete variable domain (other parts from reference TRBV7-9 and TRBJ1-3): DTGVSQNPRHKITKRGQNVTFRCDPISEHNRLYWYRQTLGQGPEFLTYFQNEAQLEKSRLLSDRFSAERPKGSFSTLEIQRTEQGDSAMYLCASSSFTSHVGNTIYFGEGSWLTVV.